Listed below are T cell receptor beta chains from one sample, sequenced in a study of T cell responses to AZD1222 COVID-19 vaccine. Here immunoSEQ multiplex PCR was the method, and the copy in TCRdb shows in-frame clones only, minus some. The sample gives more than 110,000 clones, roughly 90% of which show up once; about 5.5% is in the top ten. This specimen was peripheral blood, taken on day 0 of AZD1222 vaccination. These receptors were taken from an adult in good health. Both conserved end residues are part of each CDR3. Each record gives: J gene, V gene, CDR3 protein.

j_gene: TRBJ2-7
v_gene: TRBV9
CDR3aa: CASSVAYGSYEQYF

j_gene: TRBJ2-2
v_gene: TRBV27
CDR3aa: CASSIAGGVDTGELFF

j_gene: TRBJ1-1
v_gene: TRBV11-2
CDR3aa: CASSKRLGTVIGHTEAFF

j_gene: TRBJ1-1
v_gene: TRBV19
CDR3aa: CASSRVRSTTEAFF

j_gene: TRBJ2-7
v_gene: TRBV7-9
CDR3aa: CASVAGGSYEQYF

j_gene: TRBJ2-5
v_gene: TRBV19
CDR3aa: CASSRRGGAETQYF

j_gene: TRBJ2-7
v_gene: TRBV3-1/TRBV3-2
CDR3aa: CASSQARQSEQYF

j_gene: TRBJ1-5
v_gene: TRBV28
CDR3aa: CASSGNNGPGGQPQHF

j_gene: TRBJ1-1
v_gene: TRBV11-3
CDR3aa: CASGGTTGATEAFF

j_gene: TRBJ1-1
v_gene: TRBV6-6
CDR3aa: CASSYAISEAFF

j_gene: TRBJ2-7
v_gene: TRBV11-3
CDR3aa: CASRRNLGTPGRGSSYEQYF

j_gene: TRBJ1-4
v_gene: TRBV19
CDR3aa: CASSTQGGREKLFF

j_gene: TRBJ1-2
v_gene: TRBV7-2
CDR3aa: CASSLRSRGRYGYTF

j_gene: TRBJ1-6
v_gene: TRBV6-5
CDR3aa: CASSLGRNNSPLHF

j_gene: TRBJ1-5
v_gene: TRBV6-5
CDR3aa: CASRADSNSNQPQHF

j_gene: TRBJ2-5
v_gene: TRBV3-1/TRBV3-2
CDR3aa: CASSRDREGTQYF

j_gene: TRBJ1-5
v_gene: TRBV7-2
CDR3aa: CASSANTRAGVSQPQHF

j_gene: TRBJ2-7
v_gene: TRBV6-6
CDR3aa: CATHPRGVLEEQYF

j_gene: TRBJ2-1
v_gene: TRBV24-1
CDR3aa: CATSDLRGDSFSYNEQFF

j_gene: TRBJ2-7
v_gene: TRBV6-5
CDR3aa: CASSSDRGVYEQYF

j_gene: TRBJ2-7
v_gene: TRBV28
CDR3aa: CASSPTGILGGRYEQYF